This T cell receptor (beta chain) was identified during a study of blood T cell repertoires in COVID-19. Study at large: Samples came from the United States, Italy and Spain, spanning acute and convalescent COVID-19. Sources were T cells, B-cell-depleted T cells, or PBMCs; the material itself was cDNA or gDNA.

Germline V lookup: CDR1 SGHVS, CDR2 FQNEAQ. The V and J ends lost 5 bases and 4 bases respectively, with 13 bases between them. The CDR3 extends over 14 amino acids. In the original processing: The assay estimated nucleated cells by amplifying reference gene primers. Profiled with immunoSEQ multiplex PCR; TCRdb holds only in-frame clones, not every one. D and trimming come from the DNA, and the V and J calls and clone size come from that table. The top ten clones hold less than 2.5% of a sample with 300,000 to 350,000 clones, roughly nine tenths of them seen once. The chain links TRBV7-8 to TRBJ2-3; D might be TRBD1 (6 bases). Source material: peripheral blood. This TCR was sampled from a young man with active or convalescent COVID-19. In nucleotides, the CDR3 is TGTGCCAGCAGCCTAGTCACAGGGTCAGATACGCAGTATTTT. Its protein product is CASSLVTGSDTQYF.